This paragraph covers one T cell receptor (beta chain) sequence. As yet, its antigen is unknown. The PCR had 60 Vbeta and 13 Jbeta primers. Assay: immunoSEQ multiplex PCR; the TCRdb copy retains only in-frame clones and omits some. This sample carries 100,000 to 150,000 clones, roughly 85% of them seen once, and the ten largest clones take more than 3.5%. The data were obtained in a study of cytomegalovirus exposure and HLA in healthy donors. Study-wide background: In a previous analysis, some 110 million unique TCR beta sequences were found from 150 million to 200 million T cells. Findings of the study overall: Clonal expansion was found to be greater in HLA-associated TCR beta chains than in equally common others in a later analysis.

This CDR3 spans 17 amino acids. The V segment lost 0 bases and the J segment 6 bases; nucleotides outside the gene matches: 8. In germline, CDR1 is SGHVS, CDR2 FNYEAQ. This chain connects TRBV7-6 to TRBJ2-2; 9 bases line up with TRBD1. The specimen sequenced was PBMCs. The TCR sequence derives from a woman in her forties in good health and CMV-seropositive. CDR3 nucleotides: TGTGCCAGCAGCTTAGCGTGGGGACAGGGTTTGGCCGGGGAGCTGTTTTTT. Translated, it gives CASSLAWGQGLAGELFF.